Below, one TCR beta chain is given with its context. This sample is drawn from a study of shared T cell receptors in the human thymus. Sequencing was performed with immunoSEQ multiplex PCR; in TCRdb, only in-frame clones are kept and a portion is missing. The sample has approximately 490,000 clones; more than 75% are singletons. Looked up from germline, CDR1 is SGHVS and CDR2 is FQNEAQ. V shed 4 bases and J shed 3 bases, with 13 bases lying between them. The CDR3 runs to 15 residues. The same sample was also studied in work on human thymus T cells. That source reports: Donor material was obtained from healthy Finnish infants undergoing corrective surgery for congenital heart defects. The source of the thymus tissue was resections taken during corrective heart surgery. Both thymic and peripheral blood repertoires showed apparently biased V and J usage.

The specimen sequenced was thymocytes. The rearrangement joins TRBV7-8 to TRBJ1-5, with a weak D call TRBD1 (6 bases). This receptor was obtained from a boy under three years old with a congenital heart defect. The CDR3 bases are TGTGCCAGCAGCTCTACGACAGGTATCAATCAGCCCCAGCATTTT. This translates into CASSSTTGINQPQHF. Full variable domain (missing parts from reference TRBV7-8 and TRBJ1-5): GAGVSQSPRYKVAKRGQDVALRCDPISGHVSLFWYQQALGQGPEFLTYFQNEAQLDKSGLPSDRFFAERPEGSVSTLKIQRTQQEDSAVYLCASSSTTGINQPQHFGDGTRLSIL.